This is a list of T cell receptor beta chains from one sample in a study of blood T cell repertoires in COVID-19. The method was immunoSEQ multiplex PCR; TCRdb's version includes in-frame clones alone and lacks a portion of them. The data show some 170,000 clones, about 88% seen once. What was sequenced was peripheral blood. Receptors originate from a man between 40 and 49 years old with acute or convalescent COVID-19. The CDR3 runs from the conserved cysteine through the conserved F or W. A D gene is named only where the DNA matches it firmly. For some rows the clone size is stated as once, few or many, or as a class when expanded; others skip it.

v_call	j_call	clone_size	d_call	cdr3_aa	cdr3_nt
TRBV9	TRBJ2-2	.	TRBD1	CASSVEGGVRSDTGELFF	TGTGCCAGCAGCGTAGAAGGGGGCGTTAGGTCCGACACCGGGGAGCTGTTTTTT
TRBV5-1	TRBJ1-5	.	TRBD1	CASSFDGDRDQPQHF	TGCGCCAGCAGTTTTGATGGGGACAGGGATCAGCCCCAGCATTTT
TRBV11-2	TRBJ2-1	.	TRBD2	CASSSLAGGLYNEQFF	TGTGCCAGCAGCTCACTAGCGGGGGGACTCTACAATGAGCAGTTCTTC
TRBV24-1	TRBJ2-1	.	TRBD2	CATSPSGGRFYNEQFF	TGTGCCACCAGTCCAAGCGGGGGCCGTTTCTACAATGAGCAGTTCTTC
TRBV11-2	TRBJ2-1	.	TRBD2	CASSLGPTSGGAPEQFF	TGTGCCAGCAGCTTAGGACCTACTAGCGGGGGGGCTCCTGAGCAGTTCTTC
TRBV5-1	TRBJ2-5	.	TRBD2	CASSGTSRSETQYF	TGCGCCAGCAGCGGGACTAGCAGATCGGAGACCCAGTACTTC
TRBV3-1/TRBV3-2	TRBJ2-6	.	TRBD1	CASSHLPGQAEGANVLTF	TGTGCCAGCAGCCATCTTCCGGGACAGGCGGAAGGGGCCAACGTCCTGACTTTC
TRBV9	TRBJ2-2	.	TRBD1	CASSVGQGIGTGELFF	TGTGCCAGCAGCGTAGGACAGGGGATAGGCACCGGGGAGCTGTTTTTT
TRBV6-2/TRBV6-3	TRBJ1-5	.	.	CASSSPGQIRQPQHF	TGTGCCAGCAGCTCGCCCGGACAGATTCGACAGCCCCAGCATTTT
TRBV12-5	TRBJ2-1	.	.	CASGLFGNEQFF	TGTGCTAGTGGTTTATTCGGCAATGAGCAGTTCTTC
TRBV6-5	TRBJ1-5	.	.	CASVNDQGQPQHF	TGTGCCAGCGTAAATGATCAGGGTCAGCCCCAGCATTTT
TRBV12-3/TRBV12-4	TRBJ1-2	few	.	CASSHRDLGYTF	TGTGCCAGCAGTCACAGGGACCTTGGCTACACCTTC
TRBV27	TRBJ2-7	.	.	CASSFGASDEQYF	TGTGCCAGCAGTTTTGGGGCGTCCGACGAGCAGTACTTC
TRBV9	TRBJ1-2	.	TRBD1	CASSPPTGSSYGYTF	TGTGCCAGCAGCCCCCCGACAGGGTCTAGCTATGGCTACACCTTC
TRBV30	TRBJ1-3	.	.	CAWSVRGNTIYF	TGTGCCTGGAGTGTCCGGGGAAACACCATATATTTT
TRBV30	TRBJ1-4	.	.	CAWSGGAGDEKLFF	TGTGCCTGGAGTGGAGGGGCAGGGGATGAAAAACTGTTTTTT
TRBV7-6	TRBJ1-3	few	.	CASSLDAGASSGNTIYF	TGTGCCAGCAGCTTAGATGCAGGTGCCTCCTCTGGAAACACCATATATTTT
TRBV11-3	TRBJ2-2	.	TRBD1	CASSLEGQSNTGELFF	TGTGCCAGCAGCTTAGAGGGACAGTCGAACACCGGGGAGCTGTTTTTT
TRBV11-2	TRBJ1-1	.	TRBD1	CASSLRGQTNTEAFF	TGTGCCAGCAGTCTTAGGGGGCAGACGAACACTGAAGCTTTCTTT
TRBV5-4	TRBJ1-4	.	.	CASSLEGVANEKLFF	TGTGCCAGCAGCTTGGAGGGGGTTGCTAATGAAAAACTGTTTTTT
TRBV20-1	TRBJ1-1	.	.	CTYRVNTEAFF	TGCACTTACAGGGTGAACACTGAAGCTTTCTTT
TRBV5-1	TRBJ1-2	.	.	CASRGEFYGYTF	TGCGCCAGCAGAGGAGAGTTCTATGGCTACACCTTC
TRBV5-4	TRBJ1-1	.	.	CASSPPLGGRTEAFF	TGTGCCAGCAGCCCCCCGTTGGGGGGTCGTACTGAAGCTTTCTTT
TRBV6-5	TRBJ2-7	few	TRBD1	CASSRDSTYEQYF	TGTGCCAGCAGCCGGGACAGTACCTACGAGCAGTACTTC
TRBV2	TRBJ1-2	few	TRBD1	CASSVYGTGGLGYTF	TGTGCCAGCAGTGTCTACGGGACAGGGGGCTTGGGCTACACCTTC
TRBV5-6	TRBJ1-5	.	TRBD1	CASSLQGQGYNQPQHF	TGTGCCAGCAGCTTGCAGGGACAGGGGTACAATCAGCCCCAGCATTTT